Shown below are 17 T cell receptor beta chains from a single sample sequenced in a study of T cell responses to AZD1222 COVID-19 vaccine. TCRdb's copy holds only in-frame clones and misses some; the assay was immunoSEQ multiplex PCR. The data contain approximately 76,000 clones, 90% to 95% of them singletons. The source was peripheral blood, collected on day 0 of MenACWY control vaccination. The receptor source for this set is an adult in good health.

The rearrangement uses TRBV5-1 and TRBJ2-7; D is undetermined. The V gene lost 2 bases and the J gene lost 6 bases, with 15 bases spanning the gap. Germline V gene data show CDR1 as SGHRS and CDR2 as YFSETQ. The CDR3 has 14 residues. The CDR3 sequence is CASSLYPAASEQYF. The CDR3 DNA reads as TGCGCCAGCAGCTTATACCCAGCAGCTAGCGAGCAGTACTTC.

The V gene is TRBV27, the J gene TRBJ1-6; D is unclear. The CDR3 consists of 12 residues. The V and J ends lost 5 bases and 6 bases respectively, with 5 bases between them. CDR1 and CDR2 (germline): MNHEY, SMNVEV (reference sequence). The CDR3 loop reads CASSPVNSPLHF. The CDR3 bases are TGTGCCAGCAGTCCCGTTAATTCACCCCTCCACTTT.

The CDR3, as DNA: TGCGCCAGCTCCCTCTTGTCCGGCCGGGGGGTGGATGGCTACACCTTC. Amino acid sequence: CASSLLSGRGVDGYTF. V gene TRBV5-1 combines with J gene TRBJ1-2; maybe TRBD1 (5 bases). From germline, CDR1 is SGHRS and CDR2 YFSETQ. The V and J ends lost 7 bases and 6 bases respectively, with 25 bases between them. The length of the CDR3 is 16 residues. Full variable domain (rest looked up from reference TRBV5-1 and TRBJ1-2): KAGVTQTPRYLIKTRGQQVTLSCSPISGHRSVSWYQQTPGQGLQFLFEYFSETQRNKGNFPGRFSGRQFSNSRSEMNVSTLELGDSALYLCASSLLSGRGVDGYTFGSGTRLTVV.

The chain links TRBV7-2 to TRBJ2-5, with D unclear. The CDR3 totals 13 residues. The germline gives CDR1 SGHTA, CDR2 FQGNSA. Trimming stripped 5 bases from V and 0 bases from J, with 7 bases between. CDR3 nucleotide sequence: TGTGCCAGCAGCGGCGGTAACCAAGAGACCCAGTACTTC. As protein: CASSGGNQETQYF.

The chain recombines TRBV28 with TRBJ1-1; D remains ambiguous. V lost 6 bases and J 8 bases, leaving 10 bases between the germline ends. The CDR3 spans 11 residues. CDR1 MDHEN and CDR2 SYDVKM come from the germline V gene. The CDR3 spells CASRSFLEAFF. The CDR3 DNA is TGTGCCAGCAGATCGTTCCTAGAAGCTTTCTTT.

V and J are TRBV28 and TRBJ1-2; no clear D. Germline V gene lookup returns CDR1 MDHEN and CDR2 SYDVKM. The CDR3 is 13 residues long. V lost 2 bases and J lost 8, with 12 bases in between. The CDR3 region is CASSLSQLGGYTF. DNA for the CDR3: TGTGCCAGCAGTTTAAGTCAGCTCGGAGGCTACACCTTC.

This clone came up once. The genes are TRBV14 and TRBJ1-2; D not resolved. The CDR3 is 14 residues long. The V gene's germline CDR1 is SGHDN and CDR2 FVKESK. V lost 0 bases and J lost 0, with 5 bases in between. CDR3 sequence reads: CASSQDRTNYGYTF. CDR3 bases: TGTGCCAGCAGCCAAGACAGGACTAACTATGGCTACACCTTC.

This CDR3 is CASGWGQGNQPQHF. The CDR3 bases are TGTGCCAGCGGGTGGGGACAGGGCAATCAGCCCCAGCATTTT. The genes are TRBV6-5 and TRBJ1-5; 8 nucleotides align to TRBD1. V shed 8 bases and J 2 bases; nucleotides not matched to a gene: 5. The CDR3 covers 14 residues. The germline V gene encodes CDR1 MNHEY and CDR2 SVGAGI.

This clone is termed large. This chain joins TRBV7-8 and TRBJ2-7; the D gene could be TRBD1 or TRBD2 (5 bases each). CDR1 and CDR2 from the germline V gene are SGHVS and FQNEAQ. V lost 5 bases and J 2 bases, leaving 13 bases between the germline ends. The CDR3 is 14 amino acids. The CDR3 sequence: CASSRDASAYEQYF. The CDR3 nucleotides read TGTGCCAGCAGCAGGGACGCATCCGCCTACGAGCAGTACTTC.

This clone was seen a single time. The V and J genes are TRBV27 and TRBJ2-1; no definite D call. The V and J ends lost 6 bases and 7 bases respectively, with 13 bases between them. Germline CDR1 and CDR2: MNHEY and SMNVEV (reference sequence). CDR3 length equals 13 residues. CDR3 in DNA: TGTGCCAGCAGCCTCAGGCCAGCTAATGAGCAGTTCTTC. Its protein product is CASSLRPANEQFF.

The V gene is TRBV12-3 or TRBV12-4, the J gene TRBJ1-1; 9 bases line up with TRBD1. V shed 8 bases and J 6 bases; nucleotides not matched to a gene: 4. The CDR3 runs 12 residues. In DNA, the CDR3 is TGTGCCAGCGGTTACAGGGGGCCTGAAGCTTTCTTT. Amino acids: CASGYRGPEAFF.

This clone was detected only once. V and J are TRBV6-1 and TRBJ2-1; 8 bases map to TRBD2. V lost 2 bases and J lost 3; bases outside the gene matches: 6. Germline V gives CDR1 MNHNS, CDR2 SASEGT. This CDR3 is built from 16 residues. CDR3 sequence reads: CASSERSSGVYNEQFF. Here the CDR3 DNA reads TGTGCCAGCAGTGAAAGGAGTAGCGGGGTCTACAATGAGCAGTTCTTC.

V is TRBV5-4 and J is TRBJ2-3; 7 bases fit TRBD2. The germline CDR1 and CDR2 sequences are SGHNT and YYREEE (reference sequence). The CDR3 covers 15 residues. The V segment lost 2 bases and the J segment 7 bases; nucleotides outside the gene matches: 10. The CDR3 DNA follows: TGTGCCAGCAGCTTACGACTAGCCCGATCCAATACGCAGTATTTT. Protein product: CASSLRLARSNTQYF. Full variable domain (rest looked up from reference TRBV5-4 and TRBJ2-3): ETGVTQSPTHLIKTRGQQVTLRCSSQSGHNTVSWYQQALGQGPQFIFQYYREEENGRGNFPPRFSGLQFPNYSSELNVNALELDDSALYLCASSLRLARSNTQYFGPGTRLTVL.

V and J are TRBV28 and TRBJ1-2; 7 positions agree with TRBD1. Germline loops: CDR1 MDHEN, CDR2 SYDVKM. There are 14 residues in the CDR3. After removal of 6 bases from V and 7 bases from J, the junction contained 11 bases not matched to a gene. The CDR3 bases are TGTGCCAGCAGACCTCCCCGACAGGGCGGTGGCTACACCTTC. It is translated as CASRPPRQGGGYTF.

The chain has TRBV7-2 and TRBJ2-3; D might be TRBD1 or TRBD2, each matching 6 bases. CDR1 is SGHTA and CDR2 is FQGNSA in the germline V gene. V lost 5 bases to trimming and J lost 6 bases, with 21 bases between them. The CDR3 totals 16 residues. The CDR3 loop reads CASSPPGRPGADTQYF. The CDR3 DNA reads TGTGCCAGCAGCCCCCCAGGGCGGCCGGGGGCTGATACGCAGTATTTT.

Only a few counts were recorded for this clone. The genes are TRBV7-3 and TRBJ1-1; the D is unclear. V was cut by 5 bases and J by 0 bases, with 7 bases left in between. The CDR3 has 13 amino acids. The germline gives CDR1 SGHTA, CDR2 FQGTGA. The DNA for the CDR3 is TGTGCCAGCAGCATTAGCGTGAACACTGAAGCTTTCTTT. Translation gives CASSISVNTEAFF. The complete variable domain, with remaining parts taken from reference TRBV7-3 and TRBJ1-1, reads GAGVSQTPSNKVTEKGKYVELRCDPISGHTALYWYRQSLGQGPEFLIYFQGTGAADDSGLPNDRFFAVRPEGSVSTLKIQRTERGDSAVYLCASSISVNTEAFFGQGTRLTVV.

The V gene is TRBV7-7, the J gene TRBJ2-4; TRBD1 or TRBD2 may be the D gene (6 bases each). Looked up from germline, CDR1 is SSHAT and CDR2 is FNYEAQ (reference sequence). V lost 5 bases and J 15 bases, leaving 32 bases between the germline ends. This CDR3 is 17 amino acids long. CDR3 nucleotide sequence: TGTGCCAGCAGCCCCGGTCTAGAGGGGGGCGCCCCCTTGAGCCCGTACTTC. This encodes CASSPGLEGGAPLSPYF.